This T cell receptor beta chain was sequenced in a study of siplizumab effects on memory and regulatory T cells. The V end was cut by 4 bases, the J end by 5 bases, with 9 bases between. This CDR3 comprises 12 residues. Germline V lookup: CDR1 SGDLS, CDR2 YYNGEE. Study-wide results and limits: Alloreactive sequences tracing back to unstimulated CD4+ memory cells fell significantly with siplizumab.

In the case of this clone: Its target is unknown.

TCRdb's copy holds only in-frame clones and misses some; the assay was immunoSEQ multiplex PCR. The table records 100,000 or so clones, around 93% of them present only once. The chain combines TRBV9 with TRBJ2-5; possible D gene TRBD2, 5 bases. Sequencing input: non-Treg CD4+ T cells sorted from blood. This clonotype was obtained from a human donor in good health. CDR3 sequence: CASSPTGETQYF. In DNA form, the CDR3 reads TGTGCCAGCAGCCCCACGGGGGAGACCCAGTACTTC.